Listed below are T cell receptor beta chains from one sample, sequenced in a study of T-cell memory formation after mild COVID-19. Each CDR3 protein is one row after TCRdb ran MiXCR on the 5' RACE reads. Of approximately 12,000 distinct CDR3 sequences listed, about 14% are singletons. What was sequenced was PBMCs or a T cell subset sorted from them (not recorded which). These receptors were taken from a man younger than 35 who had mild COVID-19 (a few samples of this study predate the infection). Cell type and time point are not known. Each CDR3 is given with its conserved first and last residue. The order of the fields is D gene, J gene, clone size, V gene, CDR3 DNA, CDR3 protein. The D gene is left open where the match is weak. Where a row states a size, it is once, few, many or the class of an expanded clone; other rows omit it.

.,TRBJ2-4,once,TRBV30,TGTGCCTGGGAAGGACAGTCGCTAGCCAAAAACATTCAGTACTTC,CAWEGQSLAKNIQYF
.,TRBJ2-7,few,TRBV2,TGTGCCAGCATTCGGGGCGCCGGCTACGAGCAGTACTTC,CASIRGAGYEQYF
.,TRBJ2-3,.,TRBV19,TGTGCCAGTAGGGGAAGCACAGATACGCAGTATTTT,CASRGSTDTQYF
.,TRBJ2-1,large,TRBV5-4,TGTGCCAGCAGCTTGGATGGGACTTCGTACAATGAGCAGTTCTTC,CASSLDGTSYNEQFF
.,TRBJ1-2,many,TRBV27,TGTGCCAGCAGCCCAGCGGGGGGTGACTATGGCTACACCTTC,CASSPAGGDYGYTF
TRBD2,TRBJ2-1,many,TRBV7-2,TGTGCCAGCAGCTCACGACTAGCGGGGGGGAGGGATGAGCAGTTCTTC,CASSSRLAGGRDEQFF
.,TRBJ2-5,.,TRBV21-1,TGTGCCAGCAGCAGGGACAGCCCTACGGTGGAGACCCAGTACTTC,CASSRDSPTVETQYF
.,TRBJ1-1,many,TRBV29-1,TGCAGCGTTACAGAGATGAACACTGAAGCTTTCTTT,CSVTEMNTEAFF
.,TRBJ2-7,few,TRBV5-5,TGTGCCAGCAGCTTGCGTGAAGCCTACGAGCAGTACTTC,CASSLREAYEQYF
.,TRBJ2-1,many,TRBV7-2,TGTGCCAGCAGCTTAGCGCCCAGGCGCAATGAGCAGTTCTTC,CASSLAPRRNEQFF
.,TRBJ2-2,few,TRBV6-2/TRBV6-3,TGTGCCAGCAGGGCCGAGGGGGACACCGGGGAGCTGTTTTTT,CASRAEGDTGELFF
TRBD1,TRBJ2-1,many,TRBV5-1,TGCGCCAGCAGCTTTTCCGGGACAGGGAACAATGAGCAGTTCTTC,CASSFSGTGNNEQFF
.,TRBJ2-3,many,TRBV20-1,TGCAGTGCTTGTAGCTACAGGGTTCGTACAGATACGCAGTATTTT,CSACSYRVRTDTQYF
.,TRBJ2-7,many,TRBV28,TGTGCCAGCATAAACAACTACGAGCAGTACTTC,CASINNYEQYF
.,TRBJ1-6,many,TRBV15,TGTGCCACCAGCCCCCTACGGGACTACTCCGTGTGGAATCCGAGGATCCATAATTCACCCCTCCACTTT,CATSPLRDYSVWNPRIHNSPLHF